One and the same sample provided the 21 T cell receptor beta chains below, sequenced in a study of graft-versus-host responses after intestinal transplantation. These receptors lack a known antigen. Profiling relied on immunoSEQ multiplex PCR, and the TCRdb table lists in-frame clones only, not all of them. The top ten hold over 0.15% of the sample, which has fewer than 150,000 clones, around 90% seen once. Specimen: unstimulated CD4+ T cells sorted from spleen or lymph node cells, collected before intestinal transplant. Receptors were obtained from a human donor who received an intestinal transplant.

This clone was picked up a small number of times. The V gene is TRBV9, the J gene TRBJ2-5, with D unresolved. Germline V gives CDR1 SGDLS, CDR2 YYNGEE. V was shortened by 0 bases and J by 4 bases, with 13 bases between the two germline ends. This CDR3 region has 15 residues. The CDR3 loop reads CASSVAAGGGETQYF. The CDR3 coding sequence is TGTGCCAGCAGCGTAGCCGCCGGTGGTGGAGAGACCCAGTACTTC.

The rearrangement links TRBV6-1 to TRBJ1-2; D ambiguous. V was pared by 4 bases and J by 1 base, with 13 bases between. Germline V lookup: CDR1 MNHNS, CDR2 SASEGT. CDR3 length: 15 residues. The chain's CDR3 is CASSGLGRYNYGYTF. The CDR3 nucleotides read TGTGCCAGCAGTGGGCTCGGCAGGTATAACTATGGCTACACCTTC.

This chain links TRBV11-2 with TRBJ2-5; D is ambiguous. Germline V gene sequence: CDR1 SGHAT, CDR2 FQNNGV. The V end lost 5 bases, the J end lost 4 bases, and 8 bases lay between the germline ends. This CDR3 comprises 12 residues. Here the CDR3 reads CASSTDRETQYF. The CDR3 nucleotides are TGTGCCAGCAGCACGGACCGAGAGACCCAGTACTTC. The full variable domain, completed using reference TRBV11-2 and TRBJ2-5, is EAGVAQSPRYKIIEKRQSVAFWCNPISGHATLYWYQQILGQGPKLLIQFQNNGVVDDSQLPKDRFSAERLKGVDSTLKIQPAKLEDSAVYLCASSTDRETQYFGPGTRLLVL.

The CDR3 nucleotides are TGTGCCAGTAGTCCCCGACAGAACACCGGGGAGCTGTTTTTT. Its protein product is CASSPRQNTGELFF. V gene TRBV19 combines with J gene TRBJ2-2; D is ambiguous. The CDR3 is made up of 14 amino acids. Germline CDR1 is LNHDA and CDR2 is SQIVND (reference sequence). V was cut by 5 bases and J by 1 base, with 8 bases left in between.

This clone has only one observation. This chain links TRBV7-3 with TRBJ2-1; 7 bases are a match to TRBD1. The CDR3 sequence is 16 residues long. The V segment lost 4 bases and the J segment 9 bases; nucleotides outside the gene matches: 15. Germline V gene lookup returns CDR1 SGHTA and CDR2 FQGTGA. The chain's CDR3 is CASSSGQVGVTGEQFF. In DNA, the CDR3 is TGTGCCAGCAGCTCCGGACAGGTTGGAGTGACGGGTGAGCAGTTCTTC.

V is TRBV19 and J is TRBJ2-6; unclear D gene. The CDR3 extends over 15 amino acids. Looked up from germline, CDR1 is LNHDA and CDR2 is SQIVND (reference sequence). Trimming removed 7 bases at V and 2 bases at J, with 12 bases between. The CDR3 DNA follows: TGTGCCAGTATATCAGCCAGGACTGGGGCCAACGTCCTGACTTTC. Protein: CASISARTGANVLTF. The whole variable domain, remainder taken from reference TRBV19 and TRBJ2-6, is DGGITQSPKYLFRKEGQNVTLSCEQNLNHDAMYWYRQDPGQGLRLIYYSQIVNDFQKGDIAEGYSVSREKKESFPLTVTSAQKNPTAFYLCASISARTGANVLTFGAGSRLTVL.

The rearrangement joins TRBV19 to TRBJ2-7; TRBD2 might be the D (5 bases). This CDR3 spans 16 amino acids. The ends were cut back, 5 bases at V and 0 bases at J, with 17 bases in the middle. CDR1 and CDR2 (germline): LNHDA, SQIVND (reference sequence). The CDR3 spells CASSSRTDTSSYEQYF. For the CDR3, the DNA is TGTGCCAGTAGTTCCAGGACCGATACTAGCTCCTACGAGCAGTACTTC.

The chain couples TRBV18 to TRBJ1-1; D unclear. Trimming removed 3 bases at V and 5 bases at J, with 10 bases between. The CDR3 loop spans 13 amino acids. Germline V CDR1 and CDR2: KGHSH, LQKENI. CDR3 sequence (DNA): TGTGCCAGCTCACCCCAAGCCCCGACTGAAGCTTTCTTT. Translated: CASSPQAPTEAFF.

This clone was seen once. The CDR3: CASSLRGTSVYNEQFF. The CDR3 coding sequence is TGCGCCAGCAGCTTGAGGGGGACTAGTGTCTACAATGAGCAGTTCTTC. The chain combines TRBV5-1 with TRBJ2-1; 8 positions match TRBD2. The CDR3 is 16 residues long. Germline lookup yields CDR1 SGHRS and CDR2 YFSETQ. The V and J ends lost 1 base and 3 bases, in that order; junction bases with no gene match: 6.

The rearrangement links TRBV27 to TRBJ2-3; TRBD2 matches at 9 bases. The CDR3 contains 16 residues. The germline V gene encodes CDR1 MNHEY and CDR2 SMNVEV (reference sequence). V trimming: 3 bases; J trimming: 1 base; junction bases outside the gene matches: 5. The CDR3 nucleotides are TGTGCCAGCAGTTTTTCTAGCGGGGCCCGCACAGATACGCAGTATTTT. Protein sequence: CASSFSSGARTDTQYF.

V is TRBV5-1 and J is TRBJ2-4; the D is unclear. V was shortened by 0 bases and J by 2 bases, with 9 bases between the two germline ends. Germline loops: CDR1 SGHRS, CDR2 YFSETQ. The CDR3 covers 15 residues. The CDR3 reads CASSLGPTSKNIQYF. CDR3 nucleotides: TGCGCCAGCAGCTTGGGACCAACTTCCAAAAACATTCAGTACTTC.

The genes are TRBV7-2 and TRBJ1-2; D gene uncertain. The V end was cut by 1 base, the J end by 8 bases, with 14 bases between. CDR3 length equals 14 residues. The V gene's germline CDR1 is SGHTA and CDR2 FQGNSA. The CDR3 region has the DNA TGTGCCAGCAGCTTAGAGTCAGGTCGAGGGGGCTACACCTTC. This codes for CASSLESGRGGYTF.

V gene TRBV7-6 combines with J gene TRBJ1-6; D not resolved. Per the germline V gene, CDR1 is SGHVS and CDR2 is FNYEAQ. The CDR3 consists of 13 residues. V was clipped by 4 bases and J by 10 bases, with 11 bases between them. CDR3 in amino acids: CASSSESKSPLHF. The CDR3 bases are TGTGCCAGCAGCTCGGAATCGAAATCACCCCTCCACTTT.

The chain is built from TRBV11-3 and TRBJ1-1; D is unresolved. This CDR3 is 15 amino acids long. Between the trimmed V and J ends, which lost 5 bases and 3 bases, there was a span of 16 bases. Germline V lookup: CDR1 SGHNT, CDR2 YENEEA. The CDR3 region has the DNA TGTGCCAGCAGCCGAGGCAGGCGTCCGGACACTGAAGCTTTCTTT. Translated, it gives CASSRGRRPDTEAFF.

This chain links TRBV9 with TRBJ2-1; 7 bases are a match to TRBD1. The ends lost 3 bases at V and 7 bases at J; junction bases unmatched: 7. CDR3 size: 14 residues. Germline V gene data show CDR1 as SGDLS and CDR2 as YYNGEE. The CDR3 nucleotides read TGTGCCAGCAGCGCGGGACAGTTTGAAAATGAGCAGTTCTTC. It is translated as CASSAGQFENEQFF.

The chain recombines TRBV29-1 with TRBJ2-5, with TRBD2 matching over 8 bases. This CDR3 spans 12 amino acids. V was clipped by 7 bases and J by 1 base; unmatched bases: 2. Germline V CDR1 and CDR2: SQVTM, ANQGSEA. CDR3 loop: CSAGLAQETQYF. Here the CDR3 DNA reads TGCAGCGCCGGACTAGCCCAAGAGACCCAGTACTTC.

The genes are TRBV5-1 and TRBJ1-2; D may be TRBD1 (6 bases). The CDR3 is 15 residues long. Germline CDR1 is SGHRS and CDR2 is YFSETQ. V was pared by 4 bases and J by 3 bases, with 16 bases between. CDR3 loop: CASSNSGGEDYGYTF. As DNA, the CDR3 is TGCGCCAGCAGCAATAGTGGGGGCGAAGACTATGGCTACACCTTC.

This clone appeared once. The CDR3 here is CASSLAGQGGEKLFF. In nucleotides, the CDR3 is TGCGCCAGCAGCTTGGCGGGACAGGGGGGCGAAAAACTGTTTTTT. J is TRBJ1-4 and V is TRBV5-1; 11 nucleotides align to TRBD1. V shed 0 bases, J shed 8 bases, and the junction held 3 bases outside the gene matches. Germline V gene lookup returns CDR1 SGHRS and CDR2 YFSETQ. The CDR3 loop spans 15 amino acids.

The chain carries TRBV9 and TRBJ1-4, with TRBD1 matching 7 bases. Trimming at V came to 2 bases and at J to 5 bases, leaving 3 bases not matched to a gene. Germline CDR1 reads SGDLS; CDR2 reads YYNGEE. This CDR3 is built from 14 residues. The CDR3 region is CASSVGTANEKLFF. As DNA, the CDR3 is TGTGCCAGCAGCGTTGGGACAGCAAATGAAAAACTGTTTTTT.

J is TRBJ1-6 and V is TRBV10-1; 9 bases agree with TRBD1. J lost 5 bases, V lost 5 bases, and 1 base had no gene match. The CDR3 consists of 14 residues. Germline CDR1 and CDR2: WNHNN and SYGVQD (reference sequence). The CDR3 DNA follows: TGCGCCAGCAGTAGGGACAGGGATAATTCACCCCTCCACTTT. Encoded protein: CASSRDRDNSPLHF.

The chain couples TRBV7-8 to TRBJ2-3; D perhaps matches TRBD2 (6 bases). The CDR3 extends over 15 amino acids. Germline V CDR1 and CDR2: SGHVS, FQNEAQ. Trimming pared 5 bases from V and 0 bases from J, leaving 12 bases between. As DNA, the CDR3 is TGTGCCAGCAGCCGGGACTCTCAAAGCACAGATACGCAGTATTTT. Translated, it gives CASSRDSQSTDTQYF.